This T cell receptor beta chain stems from a study of cytomegalovirus exposure and HLA in healthy donors. This PCR relied on a set of 60 Vbeta primers and 13 Jbeta primers. Assay used: immunoSEQ multiplex PCR; TCRdb lists only in-frame clones, some missing. The table records about 110,000 clones, about 68% of them present only once. Notes on this clone: Antigen: not known.

General study results and limits: There were a few CMV-associated chains whose specificity for CMV antigens was confirmed in vitro. Cytomegalovirus-associated TCR beta chains were listed, numbering 150 to 200. Later on, an analysis found that several of the most significant clusters appeared to be linked to common viral pathogens, which included parvovirus B19.

CDR3 size: 14 residues. V was cut by 3 bases and J by 1 base, with 8 bases left in between. CDR1 SGHVS and CDR2 FNYEAQ come from the germline V gene. Unrecorded immune exposures were likely, despite nominal health at sampling. This rearrangement joins TRBV7-6 to TRBJ2-3; no firm D call. The source is a woman in her thirties or forties in good health and CMV-seropositive. Specimen: PBMCs. DNA of the CDR3: TGTGCCAGCAGCTTGTCGAGCGGCACAGATACGCAGTATTTT. Protein sequence: CASSLSSGTDTQYF.